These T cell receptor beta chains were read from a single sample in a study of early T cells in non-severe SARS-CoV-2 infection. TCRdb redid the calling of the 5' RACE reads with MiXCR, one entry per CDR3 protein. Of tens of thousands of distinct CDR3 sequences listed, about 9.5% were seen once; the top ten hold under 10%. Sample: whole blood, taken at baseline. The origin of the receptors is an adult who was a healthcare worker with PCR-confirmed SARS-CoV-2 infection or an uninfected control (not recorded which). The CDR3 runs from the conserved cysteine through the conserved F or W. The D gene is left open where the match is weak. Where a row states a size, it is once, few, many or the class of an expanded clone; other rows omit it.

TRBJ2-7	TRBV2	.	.	CASTQNGGHLSYEQYF	TGTGCCAGCACCCAAAACGGGGGACACCTCTCCTACGAGCAGTACTTC
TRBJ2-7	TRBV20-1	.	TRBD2	CSASPPSTSGGSYEQYF	TGCAGTGCTAGCCCCCCGTCGACTAGCGGGGGCTCCTACGAGCAGTACTTC
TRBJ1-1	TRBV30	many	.	CAWSAGIMNTEAFF	TGTGCCTGGAGTGCAGGGATAATGAACACTGAAGCTTTCTTT
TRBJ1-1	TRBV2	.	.	CASSEWIFRKDTEAFF	TGTGCCAGCAGTGAATGGATTTTTAGGAAAGACACTGAAGCTTTCTTT
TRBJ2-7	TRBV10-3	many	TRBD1	CATSYRGTGEQYF	TGTGCCACGAGTTACAGGGGAACAGGGGAGCAGTACTTC
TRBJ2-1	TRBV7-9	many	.	CASSFAGGEQFF	TGTGCCAGCAGCTTTGCAGGTGGTGAGCAGTTCTTC
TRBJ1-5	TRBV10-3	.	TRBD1	CAISDMALGTGGRFNQPQHF	TGTGCCATCAGTGATATGGCCCTCGGGACAGGGGGCCGGTTCAATCAGCCCCAGCATTTT
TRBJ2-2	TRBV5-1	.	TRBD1	CASSLPGQGARELFF	TGCGCCAGCAGCCTCCCGGGACAGGGGGCTCGGGAGCTGTTTTTT
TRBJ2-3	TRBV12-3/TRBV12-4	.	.	CASSLVPPPDTQYF	TGTGCCAGCAGTTTAGTCCCCCCCCCAGATACGCAGTATTTT
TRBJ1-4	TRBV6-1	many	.	CASSFPRATNEKLFF	TGTGCCAGCAGTTTCCCCAGGGCAACTAATGAAAAACTGTTTTTT
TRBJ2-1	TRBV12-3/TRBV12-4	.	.	CASRPQPAPYNEQFF	TGTGCCAGCAGACCTCAGCCCGCCCCGTACAATGAGCAGTTCTTC